This T cell receptor (beta chain) was recovered during a study of T cells in Graves' hyperthyroidism and ophthalmopathy. Across the whole study: Peripheral blood sampling occurred at initial diagnosis, before any treatment.

The CDR3 regions of TCR beta were amplified from RNA transcripts. HTBI primers were the set used in a first-round RT-PCR of the TCR CDR3. TCRdb reprocessed the multiplex PCR reads via MiXCR and lists one record per CDR3 protein. The data show about 700,000 distinct CDR3 sequences, 14% seen once. From germline, CDR1 is MNHEY and CDR2 SMNVEV (reference sequence). CDR3 size: 15 residues. V gave up 7 bases and J gave up 2 bases; unmatched junction bases: 8. General observations from the study: The majority of expanded thyroid clonotypes above 0.001 also appeared in blood.

About this clonotype: Its antigen is as yet unknown.

It was 8.5 to 10 ml of fresh peripheral blood that supplied the PBMCs. The origin of this receptor is a woman younger than 35 with Graves' hyperthyroidism. Specimen: blood. This rearrangement joins TRBV27 to TRBJ1-5; the match to TRBD1 covers 7 bases. CDR3 in amino acids: CASKGAGLGNQPQHF. For the CDR3, the DNA is TGTGCCAGCAAGGGGGCGGGCCTTGGCAATCAGCCCCAGCATTTT.